The T cell receptor beta chain described here comes from a study of CD4 T cells in relation to SARS-CoV-2 and coronaviruses (dated by TCRdb to about 2021). In terms of the full investigation: In the ViraFEST assay, PBMCs were cultured with antigen for approximately 10 days, after which TCR beta CDR3s were sequenced to identify antigen-specific clonal expansions. The study assessed, at the TCR clonotype level, memory CD4+ T cell crossreactivity between SARS-CoV-2 and common cold coronavirus spike proteins. The Adaptive Biotechnologies TCR-sequencing kit was used to sequence samples from three pre-COVID donors and the naive versus memory experiments, while other data came from Illumina-based sequencing. Using patient-derived lymphoblastoid cell lines, the shared crossreactive spike epitopes were mapped to their HLA restriction. An HIV-1 Nef peptide pool or a culture without peptide was used as the negative reference condition. A different, Illumina-based TCR-beta assay was used to sequence expansion assays from other donors in the study.

Concerning this clone: Its antigen is still unknown. Base-call qualities are not available, and no considerably larger clone is one nucleotide away.

Paper-wide results and their limitations: Small numbers of patients and of tested TCRs were a limitation of the study. Memory CD4+ clonotypes crossrecognizing SARS-CoV-2 and at least one common cold coronavirus spike were found in roughly three fifths of donors. Crossreactivity analysis was centred on spike protein, so crossreactivity against other viral proteins was not assessed. Because no donor provided both pre-pandemic and post-infection samples, tracing the source of pre-existing responses was limited. Compared with monoreactive clones, crossreactive clones had significantly weaker SARS-CoV-2-driven expansion, a result consistent with antigenic imprinting.

CD4+ T cells from unexposed donors were collected before the COVID-19 pandemic (2011-2018). Following 10 days of culture, the EasySep CD4+ T cell isolation kit was used to isolate CD4+ T cells. Unexposed donor CD4+ T cells were tested for reactivity to SARS-CoV-2 S and N and four common cold coronavirus spike pools, as cell number allowed. Each well held 1.5 million to 2.5 million PBMCs cultured in IMDM containing approximately 4.7% human AB serum and around 10 IU/ml IL-2. Half of the culture medium was replaced with fresh IL-2-containing medium on days 3 and 7. In general, triplicate replicate wells were used for every peptide culture condition. The leukapheresis product used for the unexposed donors was purchased from a commercial source. Ficoll-Paque PLUS gradient centrifugation was used to isolate PBMCs from leukapheresis product or whole blood. The PBMCs went either fresh into the expansion assay or into cryopreservation at -140 degrees C. The QIAamp Micro DNA Kit was used to extract genomic DNA from the CD4+ T cells.

V is pared back by 0 bases and J by 2 bases, with 5 bases lying between the germline termini. Measured from the cysteine to the phenylalanine, the CDR3 is 13 residues long. The read is trimmed to its CDR3 DNA, 39 bases read in frame from base 1. CDR1 and CDR2 (SGHRS, YFSETQ) derive from the germline V gene. Library prep was done by the immunoSEQ multiplex PCR assay. Per the authors' processing: During preprocessing, nonproductive sequences were removed, along with CDR3s that did not begin with C, did not end with F or W, or were shorter than 7 amino acids. Antigen-specific clonotypes were called with the MANAFEST web app, based on expansion relative to reference and other culture wells. A clone was considered positive if significant expansion relative to the reference culture was observed in 2 of 3 replicate wells at an FDR below 0.05. To be called positive, a clone also had to show significant expansion compared with every other tandem well and an odds ratio greater than 5. Pairwise Levenshtein distance, computed with the stringdist R package after three terminal residues were trimmed from each end, was used as the measure of CDR3 homology. In TCRdb, the immuneACCESS table is reduced to in-frame sequences with V and J assigned. These tables do not hold every clone; where another copy was compared, an unresolved V gene accounts for under half, and the others remain unexplained. V, J and clone size are taken as reported in that table, and D and trimming were inferred from the DNA itself. Across this sample there are 18,000 or so clones, with approximately 78% seen only once. Jointly, the top ten make up approximately 20% of the sample.

The chain was built from TRBV5-1 and TRBJ1-2; no D gene call is confident. The sequence derives from a human donor in good health. Sequencing used CD4+ T cells from PBMCs, cultured in vitro. The CDR3 has the sequence CASSLAPNYGYTF. In nucleotides, the sequence is TGCGCCAGCAGCTTGGCCCCGAACTATGGCTACACCTTC.